This entry is about one TCR beta chain. Germline V gives CDR1 MNHEY, CDR2 SVGAGI. V lost 7 bases, J lost 1 base, and 13 bases lay in between. The CDR3 runs 14 residues. The data were obtained in a study of OX40 agonist ivuxolimab in advanced cancers. Study context: Prior therapy, whether anti-PD-1, anti-PD-L1 or anti-CTLA-4, was allowed, and about 40% had some.

Only in-frame clones appear in the TCRdb table, and some are missing; sequencing was by immunoSEQ multiplex PCR. In the table there are 35,000 to 45,000 clones, about 80% of which are singletons. The sample was CD4+ or CD8+ T cells sorted from blood, taken in a trial of the OX40 agonist ivuxolimab. The origin of this receptor is an adult with an advanced solid tumor such as melanoma, head and neck, liver or kidney cancer. The chain has TRBV6-5 and TRBJ1-1; D remains unclear. CDR3 sequence (DNA): TGTGCCAGCAACCCCGGAGGAGGGAACACTGAAGCTTTCTTT. It is translated as CASNPGGGNTEAFF.